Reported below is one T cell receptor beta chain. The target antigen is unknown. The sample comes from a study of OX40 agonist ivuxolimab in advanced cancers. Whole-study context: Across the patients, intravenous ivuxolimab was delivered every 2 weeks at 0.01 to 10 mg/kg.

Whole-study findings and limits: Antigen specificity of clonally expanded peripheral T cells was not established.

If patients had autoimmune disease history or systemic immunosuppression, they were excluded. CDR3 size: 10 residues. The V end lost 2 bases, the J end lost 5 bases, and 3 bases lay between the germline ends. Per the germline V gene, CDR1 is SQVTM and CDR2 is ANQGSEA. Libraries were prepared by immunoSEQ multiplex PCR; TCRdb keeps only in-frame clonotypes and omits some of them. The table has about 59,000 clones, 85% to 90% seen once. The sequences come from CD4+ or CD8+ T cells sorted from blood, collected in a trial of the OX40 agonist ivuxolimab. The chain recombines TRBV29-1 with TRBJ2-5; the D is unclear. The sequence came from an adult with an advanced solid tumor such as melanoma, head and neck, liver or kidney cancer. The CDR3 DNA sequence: TGCAGCGTTGAATCGGAGACCCAGTACTTC. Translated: CSVESETQYF.